This TCR beta chain was sequenced for a study of somatic mutations in cytotoxic T cells in rheumatoid arthritis (dated by TCRdb to the late 2010s). For context, the study as a whole: Some V beta antibody-stained T-cell populations were flow-sorted on a FACSAria II or Sony SH800 at nearly 100% purity, and sorted V beta1+ cells also underwent TCRB sequencing. To characterize clonality, the study used TCRB deep sequencing while asking whether somatic mutations are carried by expanded CD8+ T-cell clones in newly diagnosed, untreated rheumatoid arthritis. For approximately 63 rheumatoid arthritis patients and 20 healthy controls, TCRB deep sequencing was carried out. Patient and control groups had essentially identical median ages. The paper's findings and limits, for the study overall: The expanded CD8+ clones had unknown antigen targets, and not appearing in virus-specific databases did not rule out that they were virus-specific. Rheumatoid arthritis patients and age-matched healthy controls did not significantly differ in CD8+ T-cell clonality. In about an eighth of the 65 patients the largest CD8+ clone exceeded 20% of CD8+ cells, and several identical CD8+ TCRB sequences were shared between blood and synovial fluid. No adjustment for multiple comparisons was made for the slight TRBV07 underrepresentation in patients. An increase of CD8+ clonality with age was seen in patients (Spearman r ~ 0.45) but not in healthy controls.

This clone was seen a handful of times. The antigen it binds to is not known. There are no base qualities to consult, and no much larger clone falls within one base. Genomic DNA underwent TCRB CDR3 sequencing using the immunoSEQ assay. The study's processing was this. Only productive TCRB rearrangements were included in the analyses. A clone was defined by a unique TCRB CDR3 sequence, and clonality was computed as a productive clonality index based on Shannon entropy. To calculate repertoire overlap between two samples, the template counts of each clone were considered relative to each sample's total templates. Flow cytometry-measured V-gene usage correlated with V-gene usage from TCRB sequencing, with a Spearman r of approximately 0.55. Sourced from immuneACCESS, this table was stored by TCRdb with only in-frame sequences that have V and J called. A share of the clones is absent; for the studies checked, an unresolved V gene accounts for under half, and the remainder has no known explanation. From that table come the V and J calls and clone size; the DNA was used to work out D and trimming. This sample is represented by approximately 8,600 clones; 70% to 85% of them were singletons. The biggest ten clones account for under 40% of the sample.

The 20 or so healthy controls were blood donors whose buffy coats were used; they had a median age of around 56 years (range roughly 20-70), and over 50% were female. Positive magnetic bead selection on an AutoMACS was used to isolate CD4+ and CD8+ cells, with flow cytometry used to check purity. Peripheral blood mononuclear cells were isolated by Ficoll-Paque PLUS density gradient separation. DNA was extracted from CD4-enriched, CD8-enriched or PBMC samples with Nucleospin Tissue or Tissue XS kits and quantified with a Qubit 2.0 fluorometer. The CDR3, from cysteine to phenylalanine, totals 13 residues. Of all the DNA, just the CDR3 is kept, 39 bases in frame from base 1. Cut back by 4 bases and 8 bases, the V and J ends lie 14 bases apart. As encoded in the germline V gene, CDR1 is SGHAT while CDR2 is FQNNGV.

Sequencing input: CD8+ T cells sorted from blood. The receptor chain draws on TRBV11-2 and TRBJ1-1, and possibly TRBD1, on 6 matching bases. The clonotype was recovered from a woman aged 45-59 years in good health. The base sequence is TGTGCCAGCAGCTCCCCAGGGGAGATGGAAGCTTTCTTT. It encodes CASSSPGEMEAFF.